These 24 T cell receptor beta chains share one sample of origin, sequenced in a study of blood T cell repertoires in COVID-19. Produced via immunoSEQ multiplex PCR; TCRdb's table is partial and in-frame only. This table holds about 200,000 clones, approximately 88% found once. Sequencing was done on a sample of peripheral blood. These receptors originate from a man aged 35 to 55 with acute or convalescent COVID-19.

The chain recombines TRBV5-1 with TRBJ2-1; 11 bases fit TRBD1. CDR1 is SGHRS and CDR2 is YFSETQ in the germline V gene. This CDR3 is 15 amino acids long. The J segment lost 3 bases and the V segment lost 3 bases, leaving 2 bases of the junction unmatched. The CDR3 sequence: CASSSGQGVYNEQFF. The CDR3 bases are TGCGCCAGCAGCTCGGGACAGGGGGTCTACAATGAGCAGTTCTTC. The whole variable domain, remainder taken from reference TRBV5-1 and TRBJ2-1, is KAGVTQTPRYLIKTRGQQVTLSCSPISGHRSVSWYQQTPGQGLQFLFEYFSETQRNKGNFPGRFSGRQFSNSRSEMNVSTLELGDSALYLCASSSGQGVYNEQFFGPGTRLTVL.

V usage is TRBV5-6 and J usage is TRBJ1-2; the D gene is possibly TRBD1 (5 bases). The V end lost 4 bases, the J end lost 4 bases, and 8 bases lay between the germline ends. Germline V lookup: CDR1 SGHDT, CDR2 YYEEEE. There are 12 residues in the CDR3. The CDR3 is CASSVDSYGYTF. CDR3 DNA: TGTGCCAGCAGCGTAGACAGCTATGGCTACACCTTC.

This sequence joins TRBV29-1 and TRBJ2-1; 15 nucleotides match TRBD2. The junction had 9 bases not matched to a gene; V was cut back by 7 bases and J by 8 bases. The CDR3 totals 15 residues. CDR1 SQVTM and CDR2 ANQGSEA come from the germline V gene. CDR3 nucleotides: TGCAGCGCCGTTGGACTAGCGGGAGGGTACGATGAGCAGTTCTTC. It specifies CSAVGLAGGYDEQFF.

The rearrangement uses TRBV6-1 and TRBJ2-7; TRBD1 agrees at 9 bases. V shed 3 bases, J shed 4 bases, and the junction held 7 bases outside the gene matches. CDR1 is MNHNS, CDR2 SASEGT, per germline. The CDR3 runs 15 residues. The chain's CDR3 is CASSDPGTGSYEQYF. The DNA for the CDR3 is TGTGCCAGCAGTGACCCCGGGACAGGGAGTTACGAGCAGTACTTC.

The V and J genes are TRBV29-1 and TRBJ1-2, with D uncertain. Per germline, CDR1 SQVTM and CDR2 ANQGSEA. CDR3 length: 11 residues. The V gene lost 5 bases and the J gene lost 0 bases, with 4 bases spanning the gap. The DNA of the CDR3 is TGCAGCGTTCTTTCTAACTATGGCTACACCTTC. Translation gives CSVLSNYGYTF.

The chain has TRBV28 and TRBJ2-7; D is possibly TRBD1 (5 bases). V lost 7 bases to trimming and J lost 3 bases, with 16 bases between them. The germline V gene has CDR1 MDHEN and CDR2 SYDVKM. The CDR3 sequence is 14 residues long. The CDR3 region is CASTIDRQFYEQYF. Here the CDR3 DNA reads TGTGCCAGCACTATTGATCGACAGTTCTACGAGCAGTACTTC.

This chain uses TRBV18 with TRBJ1-6; D might be TRBD1 (5 bases). The V and J ends lost 3 bases and 3 bases respectively, with 9 bases between them. The CDR3 totals 15 residues. Germline lookup yields CDR1 KGHSH and CDR2 LQKENI. CDR3 loop: CASSPDSYYNSPLHF. CDR3 DNA: TGTGCCAGCTCACCCGACAGTTACTATAATTCACCCCTCCACTTT.

This chain links TRBV6-1 with TRBJ2-1; 9 nucleotides agree with TRBD2. CDR3 length equals 15 residues. After removal of 0 bases from V and 8 bases from J, the junction contained 5 bases not matched to a gene. The germline V gene has CDR1 MNHNS and CDR2 SASEGT. The CDR3 sequence: CASSEADSGSDEQFF. For the CDR3, the DNA is TGTGCCAGCAGTGAAGCGGATAGCGGGAGCGATGAGCAGTTCTTC.

This rearrangement joins TRBV5-5 to TRBJ1-6, with a weak D call TRBD1 (6 bases). V lost 0 bases and J lost 9, with 16 bases in between. CDR1 SGHKS and CDR2 YYEKEE come from the germline V gene (reference sequence). The CDR3 is made up of 16 amino acids. CDR3 bases: TGTGCCAGCAGCTTGGCCAGTTGGACAGCGTTTTCACCCCTCCACTTT. Protein sequence: CASSLASWTAFSPLHF.

The chain carries TRBV25-1 and TRBJ2-7; the D is unclear. CDR1 MGHDK and CDR2 SYGVNS come from the germline V gene. V dropped 6 bases and J dropped 6 bases, with 9 bases sitting between them. This CDR3 is 11 amino acids long. The CDR3 nucleotides are TGTGCCAGCAGGAATTACGGCGAGCAGTACTTC. This codes for CASRNYGEQYF.

This clone is a singleton in its sample. The V call is TRBV7-9, the J call TRBJ1-1; no reliable D call. CDR3 length: 17 amino acids. The V gene lost 1 base and the J gene lost 5 bases, with 20 bases spanning the gap. CDR1 SEHNR and CDR2 FQNEAQ come from the germline V gene (reference sequence). The CDR3 loop is CASSLDVTVQFGTEAFF. CDR3 DNA sequence: TGTGCCAGCAGCTTAGATGTTACAGTACAATTTGGGACTGAAGCTTTCTTT. The variable domain in full, completed from reference TRBV7-9 and TRBJ1-1, reads DTGVSQNPRHKITKRGQNVTFRCDPISEHNRLYWYRQTLGQGPEFLTYFQNEAQLEKSRLLSDRFSAERPKGSFSTLEIQRTEQGDSAMYLCASSLDVTVQFGTEAFFGQGTRLTVV.

Notes on this clone: The junction departs from germline at one end; a sequencing error may be responsible. The chain joins TRBV6-5 to TRBJ1-2; no clear D gene. CDR3 length: 15 residues. Germline V gives CDR1 MNHEY, CDR2 SVGAGI. This chain's CDR3 is CASSQSPGRFYDYTF. CDR3 bases: TGTGCCAGCAGCCAATCCCCCGGGAGATTCTATGACTACACCTTC.

This rearrangement joins TRBV7-2 to TRBJ1-6; weak D call: TRBD1 (5 bases). V was trimmed by 8 bases and J by 4 bases, leaving 9 bases between them. The CDR3 runs 13 residues. Germline assignment: CDR1 SGHTA and CDR2 FQGNSA. CDR3 region: CASAGPYNSPLHF. As DNA, the CDR3 is TGTGCCAGCGCAGGGCCTTATAATTCACCCCTCCACTTT.

This clone was seen once. Other DNA sequences in this sample translate to the same CDR3. The V and J genes are TRBV4-2 and TRBJ2-2; no clear D gene. The length of the CDR3 is 15 residues. CDR1 and CDR2 (germline): LGHNA, YNFKEQ. Trimming removed 1 base at V and 1 base at J, with 7 bases between. This CDR3 reads CASSQATGNTGELFF. The CDR3 region has the DNA TGTGCCAGCAGCCAAGCTACGGGGAACACCGGGGAGCTGTTTTTT.

The CDR3 DNA sequence: TGTGCCAGCAGCGCTCGGGGGTCCCAAACCGGGGAGCTGTTTTTT. Protein product: CASSARGSQTGELFF. This sequence joins TRBV9 and TRBJ2-2; D perhaps matches TRBD2 (6 bases). This CDR3 comprises 15 residues. The V gene's germline CDR1 is SGDLS and CDR2 YYNGEE. V gave up 3 bases and J gave up 5 bases, with 14 bases separating them.

The chain links TRBV7-2 to TRBJ1-5; D not resolved. Trimming pared 1 base from V and 7 bases from J, leaving 11 bases between. Germline V lookup: CDR1 SGHTA, CDR2 FQGNSA. The CDR3 runs to 14 residues. The CDR3 DNA is TGTGCCAGCAGCTTAGGGGCTTCCGCGCAGCCCCAGCATTTT. Amino acid sequence: CASSLGASAQPQHF.

This chain joins TRBV19 and TRBJ1-1; 7 nucleotides align to TRBD1. The CDR3 contains 16 residues. J gave up 1 base and V 3 bases, and 8 bases lay outside the gene matches. Per the germline V gene, CDR1 is LNHDA and CDR2 is SQIVND (reference sequence). The CDR3 region is CASSIRGDSRNTEAFF. The CDR3 DNA is TGTGCCAGTAGTATTCGAGGGGACAGTCGGAACACTGAAGCTTTCTTT.

The genes are TRBV5-1 and TRBJ2-1; tentative D call: TRBD2 (6 bases). The CDR3 is 13 residues long. V was shortened by 3 bases and J by 7 bases, with 11 bases between the two germline ends. Germline V lookup: CDR1 SGHRS, CDR2 YFSETQ. In DNA form, the CDR3 reads TGCGCCAGCAGCTCCGGACTAATTAATGAGCAGTTCTTC. Encoded protein: CASSSGLINEQFF.

DNA for the CDR3: TGTGCCAGCAGTCCCGGGACTAGCGGTGTCTATGAGCAGTTCTTC. It translates to CASSPGTSGVYEQFF. This sequence joins TRBV27 and TRBJ2-1, with 11 positions matching TRBD2. The length of the CDR3 is 15 residues. The V and J ends lost 5 bases and 8 bases, in that order; junction bases with no gene match: 8. Germline assignment: CDR1 MNHEY and CDR2 SMNVEV (reference sequence).

This clone appeared a single time. This chain connects TRBV7-2 to TRBJ2-2, with D perhaps matching TRBD2 (5 bases). The CDR3 length is 14 residues. Germline CDR1 reads SGHTA; CDR2 reads FQGNSA. Trimming stripped 5 bases from V and 7 bases from J, with 14 bases between. Written as DNA, the CDR3 is TGTGCCAGCAGCCCGGCCCTCGAGGGCGGGGAGCTGTTTTTT. Translation: CASSPALEGGELFF.

J is TRBJ2-2 and V is TRBV5-1; tentative D call: TRBD2 (5 bases). The V end was cut by 0 bases, the J end by 6 bases, with 12 bases between. This CDR3 has 15 amino acids. In germline, CDR1 is SGHRS, CDR2 YFSETQ. The CDR3 region is CASSLAFSRAGELFF. The CDR3 DNA reads TGCGCCAGCAGCTTGGCCTTTTCGCGGGCCGGGGAGCTGTTTTTT.

In its sample, this clone was seen many times. The CDR3 nucleotides read TGTGCCAGCAGACAGGGGGCCTCTAGCACAGATACGCAGTATTTT. Protein product: CASRQGASSTDTQYF. The chain employs TRBV6-5 and TRBJ2-3, with 9 bases lining up with TRBD1. The CDR3 sequence is 15 residues long. V gave up 6 bases and J gave up 0 bases; unmatched junction bases: 4. Germline assignment: CDR1 MNHEY and CDR2 SVGAGI.

This chain connects TRBV5-1 to TRBJ1-3, with no clear D. Germline CDR1 reads SGHRS; CDR2 reads YFSETQ. V was shortened by 1 base and J by 2 bases, with 7 bases between the two germline ends. The CDR3 extends over 14 amino acids. CDR3 coding DNA: TGCGCCAGCAGCTTGCTAGGAGCTGGAAACACCATATATTTT. Translation: CASSLLGAGNTIYF.

The J gene is TRBJ1-4, the V gene TRBV5-1; the match to TRBD1 covers 7 bases. V gave up 4 bases and J gave up 4 bases; unmatched junction bases: 10. CDR3 size: 16 residues. Germline CDR1 is SGHRS and CDR2 is YFSETQ. The CDR3 protein is CASSAGKGAGNEKLFF. CDR3 bases: TGCGCCAGCAGCGCGGGCAAGGGGGCTGGTAATGAAAAACTGTTTTTT.